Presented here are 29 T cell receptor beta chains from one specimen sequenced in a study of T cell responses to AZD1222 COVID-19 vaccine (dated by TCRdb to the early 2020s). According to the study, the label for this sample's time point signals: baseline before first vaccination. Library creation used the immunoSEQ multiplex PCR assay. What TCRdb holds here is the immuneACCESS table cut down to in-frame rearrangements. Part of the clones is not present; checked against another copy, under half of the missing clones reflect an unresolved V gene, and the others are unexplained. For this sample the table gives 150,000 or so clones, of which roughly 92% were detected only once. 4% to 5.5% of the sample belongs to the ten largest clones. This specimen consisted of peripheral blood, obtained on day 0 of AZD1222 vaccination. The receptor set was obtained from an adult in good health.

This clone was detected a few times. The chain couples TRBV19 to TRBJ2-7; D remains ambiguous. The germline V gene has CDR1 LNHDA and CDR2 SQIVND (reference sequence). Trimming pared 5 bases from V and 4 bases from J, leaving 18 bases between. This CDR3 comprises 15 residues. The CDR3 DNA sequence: TGTGCCAGTAGTGACCCGGACCAAAGGCGGTACGAGCAGTACTTC. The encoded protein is CASSDPDQRRYEQYF.

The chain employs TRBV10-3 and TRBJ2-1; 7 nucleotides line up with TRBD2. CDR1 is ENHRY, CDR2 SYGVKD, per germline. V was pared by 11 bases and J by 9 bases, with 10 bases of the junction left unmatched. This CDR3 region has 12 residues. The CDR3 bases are TGTGCCTCGAACCCGGGCGGGGGTGAGCAGTTCTTC. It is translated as CASNPGGGEQFF.

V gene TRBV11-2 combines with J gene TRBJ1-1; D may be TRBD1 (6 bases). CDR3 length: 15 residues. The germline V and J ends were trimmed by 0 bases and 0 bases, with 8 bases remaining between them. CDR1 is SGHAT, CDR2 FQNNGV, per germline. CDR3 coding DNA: TGTGCCAGCAGCTTAGACAGGGGAATGAACACTGAAGCTTTCTTT. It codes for CASSLDRGMNTEAFF. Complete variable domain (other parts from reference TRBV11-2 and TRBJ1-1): EAGVAQSPRYKIIEKRQSVAFWCNPISGHATLYWYQQILGQGPKLLIQFQNNGVVDDSQLPKDRFSAERLKGVDSTLKIQPAKLEDSAVYLCASSLDRGMNTEAFFGQGTRLTVV.

For the CDR3, the DNA is TGTGCCAGCAATACGCCTACATTGGGACGGGTTGGCTACACCTTC. This translates into CASNTPTLGRVGYTF. The chain links TRBV2 to TRBJ1-2, with D tentatively TRBD1 (5 bases). Germline V gene lookup returns CDR1 SNHLY and CDR2 FYNNEI. V was shortened by 7 bases and J by 7 bases, with 22 bases between the two germline ends. The CDR3 is 15 amino acids. Using reference TRBV2 and TRBJ1-2 for the parts outside the CDR3, the full variable domain is EPEVTQTPSHQVTQMGQEVILRCVPISNHLYFYWYRQILGQKVEFLVSFYNNEISEKSEIFDDQFSVERPDGSNFTLKIRSTKLEDSAMYFCASNTPTLGRVGYTFGSGTRLTVV.

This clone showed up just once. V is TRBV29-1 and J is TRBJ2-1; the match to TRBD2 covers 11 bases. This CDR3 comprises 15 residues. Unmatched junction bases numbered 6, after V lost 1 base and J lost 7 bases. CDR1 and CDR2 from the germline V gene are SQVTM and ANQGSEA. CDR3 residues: CSVEGLTSGSNEQFF. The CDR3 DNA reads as TGCAGCGTTGAAGGTCTTACTAGCGGGAGTAATGAGCAGTTCTTC.

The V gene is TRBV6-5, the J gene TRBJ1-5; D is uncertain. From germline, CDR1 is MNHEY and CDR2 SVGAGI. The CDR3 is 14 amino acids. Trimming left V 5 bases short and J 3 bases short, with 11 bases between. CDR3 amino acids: CASSPQEYNQPQHF. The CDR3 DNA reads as TGTGCCAGCAGTCCCCAGGAGTACAATCAGCCCCAGCATTTT.

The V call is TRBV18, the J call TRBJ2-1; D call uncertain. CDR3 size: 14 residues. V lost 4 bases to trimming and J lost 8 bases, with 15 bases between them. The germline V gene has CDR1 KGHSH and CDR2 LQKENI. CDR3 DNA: TGTGCCAGCTCACTCGGCGATGGTAGGCATGAGCAGTTCTTC. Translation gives CASSLGDGRHEQFF. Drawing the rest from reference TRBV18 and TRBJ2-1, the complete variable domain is NAGVMQNPRHLVRRRGQEARLRCSPMKGHSHVYWYRQLPEEGLKFMVYLQKENIIDESGMPKERFSAEFPKEGPSILRIQQVVRGDSAAYFCASSLGDGRHEQFFGPGTRLTVL.

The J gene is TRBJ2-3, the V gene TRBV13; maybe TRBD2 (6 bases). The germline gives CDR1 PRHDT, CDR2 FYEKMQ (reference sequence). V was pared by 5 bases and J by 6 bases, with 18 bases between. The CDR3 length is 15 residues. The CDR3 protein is CASSPFGSAHDTQYF. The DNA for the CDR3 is TGTGCCAGCAGCCCCTTCGGGAGTGCTCATGATACGCAGTATTTT.

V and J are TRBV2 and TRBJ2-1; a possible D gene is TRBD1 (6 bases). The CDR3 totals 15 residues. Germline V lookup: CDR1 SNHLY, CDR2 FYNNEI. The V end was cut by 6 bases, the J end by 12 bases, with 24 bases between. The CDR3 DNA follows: TGTGCCAGCAGCGGCCGGGACACCGTCGACCCAGTGCAGTTCTTC. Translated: CASSGRDTVDPVQFF.

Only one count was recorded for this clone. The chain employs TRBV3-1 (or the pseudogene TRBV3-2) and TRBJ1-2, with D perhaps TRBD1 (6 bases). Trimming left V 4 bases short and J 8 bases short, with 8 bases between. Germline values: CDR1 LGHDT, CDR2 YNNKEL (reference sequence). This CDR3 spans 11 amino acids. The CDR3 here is CASSRGGGYTF. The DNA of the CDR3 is TGTGCCAGCAGCCGGGGGGGCGGCTACACCTTC.

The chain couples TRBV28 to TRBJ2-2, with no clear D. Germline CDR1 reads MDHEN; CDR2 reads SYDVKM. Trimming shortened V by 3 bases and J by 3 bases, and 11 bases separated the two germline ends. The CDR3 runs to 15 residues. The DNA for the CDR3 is TGTGCCAGCAGTTTTTGGCAGCGATACACCGGGGAGCTGTTTTTT. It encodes CASSFWQRYTGELFF.

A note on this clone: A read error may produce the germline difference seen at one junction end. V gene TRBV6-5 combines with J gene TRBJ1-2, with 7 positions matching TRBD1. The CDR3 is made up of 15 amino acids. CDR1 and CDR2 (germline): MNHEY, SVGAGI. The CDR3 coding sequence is TGTGCCAGCATCGACAGGGCGGTTAGTCTCTATGACTACACCTTC. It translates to CASIDRAVSLYDYTF.

DNA of the CDR3: TGCGCCAGCAGCCAAGGATTTTCGGGGACAGGGCTTTCCTACGAGCAGTACTTC. Translated, it gives CASSQGFSGTGLSYEQYF. The chain links TRBV4-1 to TRBJ2-7; 9 positions agree with TRBD1. The CDR3 consists of 18 residues. Trimming removed 1 base from V and 1 base from J; junction bases left unmatched: 11. Germline V gives CDR1 MGHRA, CDR2 YSYEKL.

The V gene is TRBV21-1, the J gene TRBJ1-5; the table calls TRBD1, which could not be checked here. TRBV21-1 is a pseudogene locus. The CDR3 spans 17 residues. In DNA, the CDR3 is TGTGCCAGCAGCAAAGTCGGAAGGGACCAGGGGGCTCAGCCCCAGCATTTT. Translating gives CASSKVGRDQGAQPQHF.

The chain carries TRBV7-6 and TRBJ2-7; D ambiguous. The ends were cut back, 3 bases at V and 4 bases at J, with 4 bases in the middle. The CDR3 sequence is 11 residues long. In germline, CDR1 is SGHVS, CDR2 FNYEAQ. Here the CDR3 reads CASSFEYEQYF. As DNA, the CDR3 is TGTGCCAGCAGCTTTGAGTACGAGCAGTACTTC.

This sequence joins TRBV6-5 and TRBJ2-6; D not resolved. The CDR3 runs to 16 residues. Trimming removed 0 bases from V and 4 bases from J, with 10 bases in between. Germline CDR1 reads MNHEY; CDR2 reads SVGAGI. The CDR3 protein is CASSYSVNTGANVLTF. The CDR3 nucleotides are TGTGCCAGCAGTTACTCGGTCAATACCGGGGCCAACGTCCTGACTTTC.

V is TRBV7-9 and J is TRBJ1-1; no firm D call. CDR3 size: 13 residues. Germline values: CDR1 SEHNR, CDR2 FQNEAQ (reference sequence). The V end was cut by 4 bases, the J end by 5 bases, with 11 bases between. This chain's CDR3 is CASSSTAGTEAFF. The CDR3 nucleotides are TGTGCCAGCAGCTCCACCGCGGGGACTGAAGCTTTCTTT.

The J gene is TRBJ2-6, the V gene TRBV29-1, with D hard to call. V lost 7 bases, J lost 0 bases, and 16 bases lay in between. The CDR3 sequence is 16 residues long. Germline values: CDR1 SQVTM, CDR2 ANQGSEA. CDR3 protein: CSAQADVGSGANVLTF. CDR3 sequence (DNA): TGCAGCGCTCAAGCTGACGTTGGCTCTGGGGCCAACGTCCTGACTTTC.

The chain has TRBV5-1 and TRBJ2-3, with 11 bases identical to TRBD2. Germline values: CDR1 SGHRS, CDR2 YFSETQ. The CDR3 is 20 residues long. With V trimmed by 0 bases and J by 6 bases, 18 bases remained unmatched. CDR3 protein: CASSLAGLAGGRDKRDTQYF. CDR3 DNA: TGCGCCAGCAGCTTGGCCGGTCTAGCGGGAGGAAGAGATAAACGGGATACGCAGTATTTT.

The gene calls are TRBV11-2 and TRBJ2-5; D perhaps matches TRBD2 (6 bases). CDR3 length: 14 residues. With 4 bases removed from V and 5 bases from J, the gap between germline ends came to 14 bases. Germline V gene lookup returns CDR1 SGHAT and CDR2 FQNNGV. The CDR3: CASSWARGRETQYF. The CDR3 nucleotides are TGTGCCAGCAGCTGGGCGCGGGGAAGGGAGACCCAGTACTTC.

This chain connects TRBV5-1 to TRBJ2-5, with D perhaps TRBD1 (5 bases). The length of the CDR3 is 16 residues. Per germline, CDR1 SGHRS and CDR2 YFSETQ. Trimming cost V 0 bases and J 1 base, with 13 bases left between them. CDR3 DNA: TGCGCCAGCAGCTTGGTACAGGCCCAGATCCAAGAGACCCAGTACTTC. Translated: CASSLVQAQIQETQYF.

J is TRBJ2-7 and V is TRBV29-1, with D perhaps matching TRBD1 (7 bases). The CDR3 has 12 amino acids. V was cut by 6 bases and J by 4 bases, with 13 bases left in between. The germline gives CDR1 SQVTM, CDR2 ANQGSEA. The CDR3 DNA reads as TGCAGCGTCAGGACAGGACTATACGAGCAGTACTTC. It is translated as CSVRTGLYEQYF.

The CDR3 here is CASSLVRQDGNYGYTF. CDR3 bases: TGTGCCAGCAGTTTGGTCCGACAGGACGGAAACTATGGCTACACCTTC. The chain combines TRBV27 with TRBJ1-2; possibly TRBD1 for D (6 bases). This CDR3 spans 16 amino acids. The V end lost 3 bases, the J end lost 2 bases, and 16 bases lay between the germline ends. In germline, CDR1 is MNHEY, CDR2 SMNVEV (reference sequence).

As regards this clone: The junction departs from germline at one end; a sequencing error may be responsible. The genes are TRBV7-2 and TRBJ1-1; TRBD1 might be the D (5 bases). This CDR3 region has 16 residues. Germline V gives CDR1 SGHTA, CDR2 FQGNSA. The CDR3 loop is CASSFDQGVLNAEAFF. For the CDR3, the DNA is TGTGCCAGCAGCTTTGACCAGGGCGTACTGAACGCTGAAGCTTTCTTT.

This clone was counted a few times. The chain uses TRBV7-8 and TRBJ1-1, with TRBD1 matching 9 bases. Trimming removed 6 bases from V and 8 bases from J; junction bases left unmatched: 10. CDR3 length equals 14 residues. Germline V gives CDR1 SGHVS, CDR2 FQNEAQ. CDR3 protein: CASRGTGIWVEAFF. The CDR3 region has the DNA TGTGCCAGCAGGGGGACAGGGATTTGGGTCGAAGCTTTCTTT. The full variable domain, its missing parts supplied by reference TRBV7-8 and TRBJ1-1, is GAGVSQSPRYKVAKRGQDVALRCDPISGHVSLFWYQQALGQGPEFLTYFQNEAQLDKSGLPSDRFFAERPEGSVSTLKIQRTQQEDSAVYLCASRGTGIWVEAFFGQGTRLTVV.

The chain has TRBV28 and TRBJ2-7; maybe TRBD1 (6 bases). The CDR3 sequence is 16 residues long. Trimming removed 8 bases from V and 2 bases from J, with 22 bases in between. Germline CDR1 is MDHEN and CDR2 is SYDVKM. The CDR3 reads CASPPAGASLTYEQYF. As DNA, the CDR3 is TGTGCCAGCCCCCCCGCAGGGGCGAGCTTGACCTACGAGCAGTACTTC.

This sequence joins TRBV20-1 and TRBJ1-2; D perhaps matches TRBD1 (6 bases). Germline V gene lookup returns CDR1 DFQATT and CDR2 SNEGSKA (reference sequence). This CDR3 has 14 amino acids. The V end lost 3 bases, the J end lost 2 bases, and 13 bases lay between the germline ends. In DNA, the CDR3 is TGCAGTGCTAGTGTGGGGAGGGGGAACTATGGCTACACCTTC. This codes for CSASVGRGNYGYTF.

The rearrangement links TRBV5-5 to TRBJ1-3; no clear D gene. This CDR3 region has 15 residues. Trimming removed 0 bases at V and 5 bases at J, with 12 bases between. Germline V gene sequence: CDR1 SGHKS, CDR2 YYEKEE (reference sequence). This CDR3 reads CASSLEGNLRNTIYF. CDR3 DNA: TGTGCCAGCAGCTTGGAAGGGAACTTGCGAAACACCATATATTTT.

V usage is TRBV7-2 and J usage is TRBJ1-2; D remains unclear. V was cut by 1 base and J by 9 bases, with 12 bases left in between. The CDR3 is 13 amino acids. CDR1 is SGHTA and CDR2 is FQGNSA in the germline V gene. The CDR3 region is CASSLVIPISYTF. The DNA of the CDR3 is TGTGCCAGCAGCTTAGTCATACCTATTAGCTACACCTTC. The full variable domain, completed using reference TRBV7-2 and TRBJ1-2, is GAGVSQSPSNKVTEKGKDVELRCDPISGHTALYWYRQSLGQGLEFLIYFQGNSAPDKSGLPSDRFSAERTGGSVSTLTIQRTQQEDSAVYLCASSLVIPISYTFGSGTRLTVV.